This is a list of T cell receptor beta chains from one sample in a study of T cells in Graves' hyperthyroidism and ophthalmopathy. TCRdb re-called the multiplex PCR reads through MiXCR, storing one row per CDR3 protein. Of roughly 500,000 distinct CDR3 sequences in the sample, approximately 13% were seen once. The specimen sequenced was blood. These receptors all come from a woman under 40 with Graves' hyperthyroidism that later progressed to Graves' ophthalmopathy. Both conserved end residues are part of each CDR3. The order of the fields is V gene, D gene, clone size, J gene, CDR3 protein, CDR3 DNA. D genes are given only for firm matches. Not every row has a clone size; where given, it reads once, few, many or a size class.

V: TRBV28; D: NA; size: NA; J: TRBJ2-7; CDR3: CASSLNLQVYEQYF; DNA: TGTGCCAGCAGTTTAAATTTACAGGTTTACGAGCAGTACTTC
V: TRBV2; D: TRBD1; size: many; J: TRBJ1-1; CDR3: CASRRDRGTEAFF; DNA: TGTGCCAGCAGGAGGGACAGGGGAACTGAAGCTTTCTTT
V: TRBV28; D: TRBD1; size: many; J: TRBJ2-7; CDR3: CASSKTGIRYEQYF; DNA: TGTGCCAGCAGCAAGACAGGGATCAGGTACGAGCAGTACTTC
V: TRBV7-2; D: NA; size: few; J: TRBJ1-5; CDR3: CASSLEPGLNQPQHF; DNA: TGTGCCAGCAGCTTAGAGCCGGGGCTCAATCAGCCCCAGCATTTT
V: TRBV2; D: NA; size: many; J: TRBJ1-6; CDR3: CASRGGGTTVSPLHF; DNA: TGTGCCAGCAGGGGGGGCGGGACGACGGTGTCACCCCTCCACTTT
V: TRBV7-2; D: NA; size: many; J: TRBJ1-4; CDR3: CASSSYTKPNEKLFF; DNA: TGTGCCAGCAGCTCCTACACTAAGCCTAATGAAAAACTGTTTTTT
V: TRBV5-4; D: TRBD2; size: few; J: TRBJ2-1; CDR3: CASSFSGGSRINEQFF; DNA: TGTGCCAGCAGCTTCTCGGGCGGGAGTAGGATCAATGAGCAGTTCTTC
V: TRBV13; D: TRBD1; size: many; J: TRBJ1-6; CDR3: CASSSFGDRDSPLHF; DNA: TGTGCCAGCAGCTCCTTCGGGGACAGGGATTCACCCCTCCACTTT
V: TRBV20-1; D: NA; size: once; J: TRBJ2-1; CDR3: CSASKAYNEQFF; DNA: TGCAGTGCTAGTAAAGCCTACAATGAGCAGTTCTTC
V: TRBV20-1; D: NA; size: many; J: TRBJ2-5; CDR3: CSARSDSFQETQYF; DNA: TGCAGTGCTAGATCTGACAGCTTCCAAGAGACCCAGTACTTC
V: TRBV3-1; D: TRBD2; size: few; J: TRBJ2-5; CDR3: CASSPLGGSDRETQYF; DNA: TGTGCCAGCAGCCCCCTGGGCGGGAGTGATCGAGAGACCCAGTACTTC
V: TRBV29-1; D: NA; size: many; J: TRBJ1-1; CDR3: CSALTDLNTEAFF; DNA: TGCAGCGCCTTGACAGACCTGAACACTGAAGCTTTCTTT
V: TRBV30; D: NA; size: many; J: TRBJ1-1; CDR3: CAWKWRAEAFF; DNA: TGTGCCTGGAAATGGAGGGCTGAAGCTTTCTTT
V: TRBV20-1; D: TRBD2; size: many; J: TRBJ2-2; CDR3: CSASPGTSGLTGELFF; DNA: TGCAGTGCTAGTCCCGGGACTAGCGGGCTCACCGGGGAGCTGTTTTTT
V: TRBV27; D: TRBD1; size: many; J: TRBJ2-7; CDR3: CASSSGTATRKSYEQYF; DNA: TGTGCCAGCAGTTCAGGGACAGCAACCCGTAAGTCCTACGAGCAGTACTTC
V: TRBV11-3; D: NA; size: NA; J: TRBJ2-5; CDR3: CASSYGNSGTKETQYF; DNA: TGTGCCAGCAGTTATGGAAATTCCGGGACAAAAGAGACCCAGTACTTC
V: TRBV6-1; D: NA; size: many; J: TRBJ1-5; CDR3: CASSPGGDVYLSNQPQHF; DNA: TGTGCCAGCAGTCCGGGGGGGGACGTCTATTTGAGCAATCAGCCCCAGCATTTT
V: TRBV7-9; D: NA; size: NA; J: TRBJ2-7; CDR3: CASSPPVSSSYEQYF; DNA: TGTGCCAGCAGCCCCCCGGTCTCCAGCTCCTACGAGCAGTACTTC
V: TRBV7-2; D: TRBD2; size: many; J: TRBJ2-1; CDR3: CASSLGPSGNGNEQFF; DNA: TGTGCCAGCAGCTTAGGCCCTAGCGGGAATGGCAATGAGCAGTTCTTC
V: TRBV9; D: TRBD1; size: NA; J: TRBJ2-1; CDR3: CASSVGDSASNEQFF; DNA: TGTGCCAGCAGCGTAGGGGACAGCGCCTCTAATGAGCAGTTCTTC
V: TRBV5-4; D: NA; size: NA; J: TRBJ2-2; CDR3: CASRATTVAGELFF; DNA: TGTGCCAGCAGGGCCACAACGGTAGCCGGGGAGCTGTTTTTT
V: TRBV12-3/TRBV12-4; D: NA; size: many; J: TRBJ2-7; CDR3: CASSPGYEQYF; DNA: TGTGCCAGCAGCCCAGGGTACGAGCAGTACTTC
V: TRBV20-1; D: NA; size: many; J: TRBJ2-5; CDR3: CSARDVGIQETQYF; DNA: TGCAGTGCTAGAGACGTGGGAATCCAAGAGACCCAGTACTTC
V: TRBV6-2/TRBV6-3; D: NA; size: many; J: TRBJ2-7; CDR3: CASGTTAYEQYF; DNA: TGTGCCAGCGGGACAACGGCCTACGAGCAGTACTTC
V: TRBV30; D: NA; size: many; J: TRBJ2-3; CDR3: CAWSGPAPSTDTQYF; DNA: TGTGCCTGGAGTGGGCCCGCTCCTAGCACAGATACGCAGTATTTT
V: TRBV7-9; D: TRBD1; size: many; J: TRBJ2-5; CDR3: CASSLGRGTGTETQYF; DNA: TGTGCCAGCAGCTTGGGGCGCGGGACAGGGACAGAGACCCAGTACTTC
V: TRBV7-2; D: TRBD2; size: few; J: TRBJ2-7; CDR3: CASGSGLADYEQYF; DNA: TGTGCCAGCGGCTCTGGACTAGCCGACTACGAGCAGTACTTC
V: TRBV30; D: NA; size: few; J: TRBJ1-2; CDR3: CAWSLDGDGYTF; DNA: TGTGCCTGGAGTCTTGACGGGGATGGCTACACCTTC
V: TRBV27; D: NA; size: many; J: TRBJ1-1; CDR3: CASSRETAMNTEAFF; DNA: TGTGCCAGCAGCCGAGAGACAGCTATGAACACTGAAGCTTTCTTT
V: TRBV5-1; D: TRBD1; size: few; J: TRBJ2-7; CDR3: CASSMGQGEIHEQYF; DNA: TGCGCCAGCAGCATGGGACAGGGGGAAATCCACGAGCAGTACTTC
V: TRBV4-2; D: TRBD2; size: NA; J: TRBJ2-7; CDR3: CASSPPGAGTSGFYEQYF; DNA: TGTGCCAGCAGCCCCCCAGGGGCCGGGACTAGCGGCTTCTACGAGCAGTACTTC
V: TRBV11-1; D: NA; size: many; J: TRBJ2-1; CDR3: CASSLGGDHQYNEQFF; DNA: TGTGCCAGCAGCCTAGGGGGGGACCACCAATACAATGAGCAGTTCTTC
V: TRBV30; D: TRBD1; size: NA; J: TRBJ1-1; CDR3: CASSHRGLFTPEAFF; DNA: TGTGCCTCGTCGCACAGGGGGCTTTTTACGCCTGAAGCTTTCTTT
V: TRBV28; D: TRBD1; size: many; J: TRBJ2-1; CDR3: CASGGPGQGANDEQFF; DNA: TGTGCCAGCGGGGGACCGGGACAGGGGGCGAACGATGAGCAGTTCTTC
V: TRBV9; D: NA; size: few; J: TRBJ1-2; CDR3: CASSVERDTYGYTF; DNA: TGTGCCAGCAGCGTAGAGCGGGACACCTATGGCTACACCTTC
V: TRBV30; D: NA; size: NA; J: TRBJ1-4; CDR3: CAWSVRPSVPNEKLFF; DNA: TGTGCCTGGAGTGTACGGCCGTCAGTCCCTAATGAAAAACTGTTTTTT
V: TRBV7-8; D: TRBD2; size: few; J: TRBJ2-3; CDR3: CASSLGLAGSTDTQYF; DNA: TGTGCCAGCAGCTTGGGGCTAGCGGGAAGCACAGATACGCAGTATTTT
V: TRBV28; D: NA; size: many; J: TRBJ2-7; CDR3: CASRDSDLYEQYF; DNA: TGTGCCAGCAGAGACAGCGATCTTTACGAGCAGTACTTC
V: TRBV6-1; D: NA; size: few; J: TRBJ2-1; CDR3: CASSESNARNEQFF; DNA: TGTGCCAGCAGTGAAAGCAACGCGCGTAATGAGCAGTTCTTC
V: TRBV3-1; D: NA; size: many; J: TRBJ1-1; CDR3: CASSQEAGFNTEAFF; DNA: TGTGCCAGCAGCCAAGAAGCCGGGTTCAACACTGAAGCTTTCTTT
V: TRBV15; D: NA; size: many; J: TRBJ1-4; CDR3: CATSRQGGDEKLFF; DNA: TGTGCCACCAGCCGTCAGGGCGGAGATGAAAAACTGTTTTTT
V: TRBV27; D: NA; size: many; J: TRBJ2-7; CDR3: CASSFGQRYEQYF; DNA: TGTGCCAGCAGTTTCGGACAGCGCTACGAGCAGTACTTC
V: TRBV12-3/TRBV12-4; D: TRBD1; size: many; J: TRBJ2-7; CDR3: CASSPRGGQGSDEQYF; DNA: TGTGCCAGCAGTCCCCGCGGGGGACAGGGGAGCGACGAGCAGTACTTC
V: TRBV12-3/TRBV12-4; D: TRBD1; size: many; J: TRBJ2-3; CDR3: CASSLVGQGHTDTQYF; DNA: TGTGCCAGCAGTTTAGTTGGACAGGGACACACAGATACGCAGTATTTT
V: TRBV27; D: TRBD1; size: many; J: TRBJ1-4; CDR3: CASRLGTGDEKLFF; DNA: TGTGCCAGCAGACTGGGGACAGGGGATGAAAAACTGTTTTTT
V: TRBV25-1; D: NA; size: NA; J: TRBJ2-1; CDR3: CASSESDFKSVYEQFF; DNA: TGTGCCAGCAGTGAGTCCGACTTCAAGAGCGTCTACGAGCAGTTCTTC
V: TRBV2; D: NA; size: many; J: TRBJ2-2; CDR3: CASRVETNTGELFF; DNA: TGTGCCAGCAGGGTGGAAACGAACACCGGGGAGCTGTTTTTT
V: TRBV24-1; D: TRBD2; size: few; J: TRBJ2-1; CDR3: CATSAREGYNEQFF; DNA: TGTGCCACCAGTGCTCGGGAGGGTTACAATGAGCAGTTCTTC
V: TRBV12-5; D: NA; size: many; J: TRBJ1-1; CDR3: CASGPPENTEAFF; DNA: TGTGCTAGTGGTCCGCCCGAGAACACTGAAGCTTTCTTT
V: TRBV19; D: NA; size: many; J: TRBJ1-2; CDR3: CASSAPGRAINYGYTF; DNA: TGTGCCAGTAGTGCCCCAGGCAGGGCCATTAACTATGGCTACACCTTC
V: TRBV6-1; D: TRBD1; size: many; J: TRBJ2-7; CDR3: CASSYPGVTGTGYEQYF; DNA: TGTGCCAGCAGTTATCCGGGGGTCACCGGGACAGGCTACGAGCAGTACTTC
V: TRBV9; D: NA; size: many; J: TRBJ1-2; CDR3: CASSVAPTGGGSYGYTF; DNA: TGTGCCAGCAGCGTAGCCCCTACGGGCGGCGGGTCCTATGGCTACACCTTC